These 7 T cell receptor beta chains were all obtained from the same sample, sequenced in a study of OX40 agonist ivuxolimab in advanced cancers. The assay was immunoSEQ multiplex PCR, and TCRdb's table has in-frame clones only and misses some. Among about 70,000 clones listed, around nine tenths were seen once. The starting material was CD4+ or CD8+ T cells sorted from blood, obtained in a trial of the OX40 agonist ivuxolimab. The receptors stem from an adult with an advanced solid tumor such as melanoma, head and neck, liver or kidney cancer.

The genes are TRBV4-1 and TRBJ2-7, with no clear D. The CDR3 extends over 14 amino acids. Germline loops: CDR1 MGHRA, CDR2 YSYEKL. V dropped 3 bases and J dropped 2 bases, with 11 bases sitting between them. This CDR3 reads CASSQPDGTYEQYF. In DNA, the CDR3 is TGCGCCAGCAGCCAGCCGGACGGAACCTACGAGCAGTACTTC.

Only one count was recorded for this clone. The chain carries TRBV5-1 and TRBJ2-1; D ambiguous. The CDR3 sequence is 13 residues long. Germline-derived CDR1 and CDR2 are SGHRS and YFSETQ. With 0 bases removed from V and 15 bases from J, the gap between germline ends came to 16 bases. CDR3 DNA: TGCGCCAGCAGCTTGGACGTAACACCCACGTGGTTCTTC. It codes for CASSLDVTPTWFF.

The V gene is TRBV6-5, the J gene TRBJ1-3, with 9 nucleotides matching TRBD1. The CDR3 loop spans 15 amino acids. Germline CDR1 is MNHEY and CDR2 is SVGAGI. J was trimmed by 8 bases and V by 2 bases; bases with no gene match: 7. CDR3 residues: CASSYNRGRFDTIYF. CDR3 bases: TGTGCCAGCAGTTACAACAGGGGGCGGTTTGACACCATATATTTT.

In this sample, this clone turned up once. In DNA form, the CDR3 reads TGTGCCAGCAGCCAAGAAAACAGGGAACTGTTTTTT. Encoded protein: CASSQENRELFF. The chain carries TRBV4-2 and TRBJ1-4; perhaps TRBD1 as D (6 bases). The V end lost 0 bases, the J end lost 12 bases, and 8 bases lay between the germline ends. Looked up from germline, CDR1 is LGHNA and CDR2 is YNFKEQ. The CDR3 is made up of 12 amino acids.

The CDR3 reads CATSKGENQPQHF. CDR3 nucleotides: TGTGCCACCAGCAAAGGAGAGAATCAGCCCCAGCATTTT. The chain has TRBV15 and TRBJ1-5; D is ambiguous. CDR3 length: 13 amino acids. The germline CDR1 and CDR2 sequences are LNHNV and YYDKDF (reference sequence). V lost 4 bases, J lost 4 bases, and 8 bases lay in between.

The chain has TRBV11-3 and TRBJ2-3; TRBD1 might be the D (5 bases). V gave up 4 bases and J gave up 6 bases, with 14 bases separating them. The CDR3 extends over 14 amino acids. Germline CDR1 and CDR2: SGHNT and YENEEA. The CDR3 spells CASSSSSQGDTQYF. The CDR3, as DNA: TGTGCCAGCAGCTCATCCTCCCAGGGTGATACGCAGTATTTT.

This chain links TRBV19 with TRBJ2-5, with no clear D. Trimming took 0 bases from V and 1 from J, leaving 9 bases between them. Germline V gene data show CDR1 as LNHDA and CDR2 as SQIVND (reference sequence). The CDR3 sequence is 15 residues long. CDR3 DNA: TGTGCCAGTAGTATAGATCTATCCAGCCAAGAGACCCAGTACTTC. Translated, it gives CASSIDLSSQETQYF.